This T cell receptor beta chain emerged from a study of response to subunit inactivated influenza vaccine. The CDR3 contains 13 residues. Trimming took 8 bases from V and 6 from J; bases not matched to a gene: 4. TCRdb itself ran the RT-PCR reads through MiXCR, one entry per CDR3 protein. The sample has over 800,000 distinct CDR3 sequences, 21% seen once. There are a few counts of this clonotype. As yet, its antigen is unknown. Findings and limits, study-wide: Few additional T cells are recruited per seasonal influenza vaccination, authors suggested.

V usage is TRBV12-3 or TRBV12-4 and J usage is TRBJ2-5; 12 bases map to TRBD2. The TCR was taken from a man aged 45 to 65 who received an inactivated influenza vaccine. The material was PBMCs from blood, obtained around 5 days after vaccination. The CDR3 nucleotides are TGTGCCAGCTCTAGCGGGAGGGCGAAGACCCAGTACTTC. Translation: CASSSGRAKTQYF.